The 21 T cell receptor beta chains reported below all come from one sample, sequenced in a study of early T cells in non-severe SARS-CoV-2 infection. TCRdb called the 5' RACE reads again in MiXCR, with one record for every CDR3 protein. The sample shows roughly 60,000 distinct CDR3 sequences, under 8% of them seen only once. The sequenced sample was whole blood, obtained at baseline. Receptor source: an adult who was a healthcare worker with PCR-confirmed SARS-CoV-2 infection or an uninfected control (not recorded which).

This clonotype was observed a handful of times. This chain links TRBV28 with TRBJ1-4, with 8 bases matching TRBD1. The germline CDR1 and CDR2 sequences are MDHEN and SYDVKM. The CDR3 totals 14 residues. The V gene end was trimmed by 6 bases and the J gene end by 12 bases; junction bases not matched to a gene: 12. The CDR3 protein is CASRLTGDPWELFF. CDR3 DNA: TGTGCCAGCAGACTGACAGGGGACCCTTGGGAACTGTTTTTT.

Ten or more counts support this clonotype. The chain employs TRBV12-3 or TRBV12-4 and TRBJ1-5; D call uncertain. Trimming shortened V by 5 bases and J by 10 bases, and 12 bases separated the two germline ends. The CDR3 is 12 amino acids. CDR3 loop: CASSPQWSPQHF. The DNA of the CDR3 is TGTGCCAGCAGTCCCCAGTGGAGCCCCCAGCATTTT.

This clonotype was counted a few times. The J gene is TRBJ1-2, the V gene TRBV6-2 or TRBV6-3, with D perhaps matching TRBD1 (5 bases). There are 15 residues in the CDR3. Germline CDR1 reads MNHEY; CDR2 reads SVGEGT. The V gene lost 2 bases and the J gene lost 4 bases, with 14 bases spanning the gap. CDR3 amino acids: CASSYGDRTIYGYTF. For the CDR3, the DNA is TGTGCCAGCAGTTACGGGGACCGCACGATCTATGGCTACACCTTC.

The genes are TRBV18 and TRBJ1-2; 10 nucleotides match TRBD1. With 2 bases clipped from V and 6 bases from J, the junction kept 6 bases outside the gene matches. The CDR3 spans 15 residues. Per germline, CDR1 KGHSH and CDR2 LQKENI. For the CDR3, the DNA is TGTGCCAGCTCACCATCAACCGGGACAGGGGATGGCTACACCTTC. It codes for CASSPSTGTGDGYTF.

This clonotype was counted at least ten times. The DNA of the CDR3 is TGTGCCAGCAGCCGATACCCGGGACAAGCGCAGTATTTT. This encodes CASSRYPGQAQYF. The chain is built from TRBV28 and TRBJ2-3; D may be TRBD1 (6 bases). CDR3 length: 13 amino acids. V dropped 6 bases and J dropped 10 bases, with 17 bases sitting between them. CDR1 is MDHEN, CDR2 SYDVKM, per germline.

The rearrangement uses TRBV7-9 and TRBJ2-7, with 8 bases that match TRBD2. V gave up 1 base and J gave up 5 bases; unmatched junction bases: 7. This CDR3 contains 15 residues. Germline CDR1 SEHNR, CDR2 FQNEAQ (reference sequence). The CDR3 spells CASSLVSGEWNEQYF. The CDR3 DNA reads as TGTGCCAGCAGCTTAGTTAGCGGGGAGTGGAACGAGCAGTACTTC.

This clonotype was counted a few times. The CDR3 sequence is CASSPSPYTDTQYF. The CDR3 DNA sequence: TGTGCCAGCAGTCCCTCACCCTACACAGATACGCAGTATTTT. The rearrangement links TRBV27 to TRBJ2-3; D gene uncertain. The V end lost 5 bases, the J end lost 2 bases, and 11 bases lay between the germline ends. CDR1 and CDR2 (germline): MNHEY, SMNVEV (reference sequence). This CDR3 has 14 residues.

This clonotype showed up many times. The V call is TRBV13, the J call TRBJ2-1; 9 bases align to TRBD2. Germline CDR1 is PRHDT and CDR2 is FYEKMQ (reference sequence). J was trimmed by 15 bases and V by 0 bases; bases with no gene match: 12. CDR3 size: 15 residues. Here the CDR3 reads CASSLGPRASGEGFF. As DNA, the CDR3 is TGTGCCAGCAGCTTAGGGCCTCGGGCTAGCGGGGAGGGGTTCTTC.

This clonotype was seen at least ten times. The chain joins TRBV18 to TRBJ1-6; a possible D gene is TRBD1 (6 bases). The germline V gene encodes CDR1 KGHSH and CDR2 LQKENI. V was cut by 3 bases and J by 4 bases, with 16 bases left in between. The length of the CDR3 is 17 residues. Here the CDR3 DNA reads TGTGCCAGCTCACCCCCGGGACAACGAGGATATAATTCACCCCTCCACTTT. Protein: CASSPPGQRGYNSPLHF.

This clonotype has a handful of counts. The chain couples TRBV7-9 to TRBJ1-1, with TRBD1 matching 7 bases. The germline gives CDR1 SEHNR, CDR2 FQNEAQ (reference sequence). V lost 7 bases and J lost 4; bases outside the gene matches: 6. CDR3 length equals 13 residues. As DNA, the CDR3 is TGTGCCAGCACCGGACAGGAGGGCACTGAAGCTTTCTTT. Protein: CASTGQEGTEAFF.

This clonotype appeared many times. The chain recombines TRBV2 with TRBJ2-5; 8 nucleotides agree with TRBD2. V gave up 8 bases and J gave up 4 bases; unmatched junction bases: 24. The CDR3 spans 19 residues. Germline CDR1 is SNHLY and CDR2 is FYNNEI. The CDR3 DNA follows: TGTGCCAGCGGCCCTACGGAGCGGGGGATTGGGAAAGCTCGAGAGACCCAGTACTTC. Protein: CASGPTERGIGKARETQYF.

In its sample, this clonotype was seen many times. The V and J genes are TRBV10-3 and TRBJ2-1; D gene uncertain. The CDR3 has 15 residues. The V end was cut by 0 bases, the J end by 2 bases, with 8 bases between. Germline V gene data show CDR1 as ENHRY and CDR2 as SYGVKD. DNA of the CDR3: TGTGCCATCAGTGAGTCGGGCGCCGCCTACAATGAGCAGTTCTTC. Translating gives CAISESGAAYNEQFF.

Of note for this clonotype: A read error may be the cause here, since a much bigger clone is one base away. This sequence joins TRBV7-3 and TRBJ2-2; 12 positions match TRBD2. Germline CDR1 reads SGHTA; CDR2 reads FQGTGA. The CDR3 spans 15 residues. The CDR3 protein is CASSSMTSGGKELIF. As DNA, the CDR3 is TGTGCCAGCAGCTCTATGACTAGCGGGGGAAAGGAGCTGATTTTT.

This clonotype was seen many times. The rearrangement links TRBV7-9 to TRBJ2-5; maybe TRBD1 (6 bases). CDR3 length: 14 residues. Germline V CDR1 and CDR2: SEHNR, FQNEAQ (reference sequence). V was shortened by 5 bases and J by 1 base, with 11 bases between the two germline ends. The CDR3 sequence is CASSPGVPQETQYF. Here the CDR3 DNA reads TGTGCCAGCAGCCCAGGGGTCCCCCAAGAGACCCAGTACTTC.

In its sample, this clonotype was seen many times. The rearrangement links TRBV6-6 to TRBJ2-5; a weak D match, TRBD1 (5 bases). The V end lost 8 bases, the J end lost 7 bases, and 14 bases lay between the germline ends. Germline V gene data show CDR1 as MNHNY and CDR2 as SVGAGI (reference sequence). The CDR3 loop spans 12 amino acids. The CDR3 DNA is TGTGCCAGCTCCGACAGCGCCTGGACCCAGTACTTC. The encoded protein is CASSDSAWTQYF.

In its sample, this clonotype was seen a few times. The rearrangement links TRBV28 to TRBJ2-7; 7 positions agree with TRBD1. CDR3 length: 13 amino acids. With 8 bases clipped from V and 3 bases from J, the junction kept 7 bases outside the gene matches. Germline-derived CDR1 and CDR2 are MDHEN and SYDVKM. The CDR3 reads CASEDRVSYEQYF. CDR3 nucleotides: TGTGCCAGCGAAGACAGGGTAAGCTACGAGCAGTACTTC.

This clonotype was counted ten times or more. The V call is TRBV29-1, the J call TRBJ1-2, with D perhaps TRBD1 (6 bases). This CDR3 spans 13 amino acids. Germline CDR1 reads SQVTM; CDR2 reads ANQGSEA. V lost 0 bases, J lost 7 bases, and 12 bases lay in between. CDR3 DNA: TGCAGCGTTGAAGAGATCAGGGGAGCTGGCTACACCTTC. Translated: CSVEEIRGAGYTF.

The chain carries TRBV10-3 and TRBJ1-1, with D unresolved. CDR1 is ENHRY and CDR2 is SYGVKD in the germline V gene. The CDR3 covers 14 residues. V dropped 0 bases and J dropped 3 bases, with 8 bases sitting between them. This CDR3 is CAISESVRDTEAFF. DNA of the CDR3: TGTGCCATCAGTGAGTCTGTCAGAGACACTGAAGCTTTCTTT.

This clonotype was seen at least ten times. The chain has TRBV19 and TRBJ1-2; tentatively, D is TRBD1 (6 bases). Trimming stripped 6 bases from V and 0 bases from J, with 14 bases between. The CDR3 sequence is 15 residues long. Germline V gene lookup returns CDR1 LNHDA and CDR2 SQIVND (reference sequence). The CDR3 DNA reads TGTGCCAGTAGATCCGGGGACAATGCTAACTATGGCTACACCTTC. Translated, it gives CASRSGDNANYGYTF. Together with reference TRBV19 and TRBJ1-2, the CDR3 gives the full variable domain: DGGITQSPKYLFRKEGQNVTLSCEQNLNHDAMYWYRQDPGQGLRLIYYSQIVNDFQKGDIAEGYSVSREKKESFPLTVTSAQKNPTAFYLCASRSGDNANYGYTFGSGTRLTVV.

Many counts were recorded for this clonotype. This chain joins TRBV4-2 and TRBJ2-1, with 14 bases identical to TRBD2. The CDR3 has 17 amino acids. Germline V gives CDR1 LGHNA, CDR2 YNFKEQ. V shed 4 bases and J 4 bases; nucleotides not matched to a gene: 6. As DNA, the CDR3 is TGTGCCAGCAGCCCACGACTAGCGGGGGGGGCGTACAATGAGCAGTTCTTC. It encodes CASSPRLAGGAYNEQFF.

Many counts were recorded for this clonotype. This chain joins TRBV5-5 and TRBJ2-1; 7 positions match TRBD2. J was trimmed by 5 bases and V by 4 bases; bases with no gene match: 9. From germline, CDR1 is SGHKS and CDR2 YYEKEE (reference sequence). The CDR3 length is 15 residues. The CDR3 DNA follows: TGTGCCAGCAGCCCATTCGGGGGGATGCACAATGAGCAGTTCTTC. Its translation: CASSPFGGMHNEQFF.